This entry describes one T cell receptor beta chain. This specimen belongs to a study of blood T cell repertoires in COVID-19. Overall study context: Samples representing acute and convalescent COVID-19 were sourced from the United States, Italy and Spain. The analysed material was cDNA or gDNA that came from T cells, B-cell-depleted T cells, or PBMCs.

The CDR3 consists of 12 residues. V was clipped by 6 bases and J by 9 bases; unmatched bases: 6. Per the germline V gene, CDR1 is MDHEN and CDR2 is SYDVKM. Per the original methods: Counts of nucleated cells, estimated from reference gene primer amplification, were obtained. Sequencing used immunoSEQ multiplex PCR; TCRdb keeps in-frame clones, though not all of them. The V and J calls and clone size were taken over from that table, and D and trimming were inferred from the DNA. The sample consists of 180,000 or so clones, around 76% of them appearing once. The TCR originated in a woman aged 50 to 60 with active or convalescent COVID-19. The sequencing sample was made of peripheral blood. The chain employs TRBV28 and TRBJ1-2, with TRBD1 matching 8 bases. CDR3 DNA: TGTGCCAGCAGGCTAGGACAGGGAAGCTACACCTTC. It encodes CASRLGQGSYTF.